Sequencing of this T cell receptor (beta chain) was carried out in a study of blood T cell repertoires in COVID-19 (dated by TCRdb to between 2020 and 2021). Regarding the research as a whole: Samples covering the acute and convalescent phases of COVID-19 were provided by collaborators in the United States, Italy and Spain. The material from the prospective study consisted of cDNA or gDNA derived from T cells, B-cell-depleted T cells, or PBMCs. The repertoires were released in a freely available public database meant as a resource for research on the immune response to SARS-CoV-2. Subjects who had been exposed to COVID-19, were actively infected with it, or had recovered from it provided the deeply sampled blood TCRbeta repertoires that made up the dataset. The sample metadata nearly always contained a de-identified subject ID, COVID-19 status, age in years and sex. Samples were obtained from the ongoing ImmuneRACE study (first 160 participants) and from some 1,200 subjects provided by 6 global collaborators. Where HLA class I and class II types were available, the types were taken from metadata supplied by the sample provider, not from assay-based typing. What the study reported, not specific to this receptor: How much clinical and demographic metadata was included differed by source and by participant, and the metadata was provided uncurated.

According to the germline V gene, CDR1 reads SGHDT and CDR2 reads YYEEEE. Including cysteine and phenylalanine, the CDR3 has 15 amino acids. Of all the DNA, just the CDR3 is kept, 45 bases in frame from base 1. Trimming removed 0 bases from V and 8 bases from J; the gene matches leave 8 bases unexplained. The immunoSEQ Assay, a bias-controlled multiplex PCR, was used to amplify TCRbeta CDR3 regions from genomic DNA. Per the source publication's procedure: Within the assay, amplification of reference gene primers was used to estimate how many nucleated cells each sample contained. To quantify the absolute abundance of each unique TCRbeta CDR3 rearrangement, sequence reads were collapsed and filtered. Productive Simpson clonality was computed per sample as the square root of Simpson's diversity index over productive rearrangements. Sourced from immuneACCESS, this table was stored by TCRdb with only in-frame sequences that have V and J called. A share of the clones is absent; for the studies checked, an unresolved V gene accounts for under half, and the remainder has no known explanation. From that table come the V and J calls and clone size; the DNA was used to work out D and trimming. A total of about 74,000 clones appear in this sample, around 70% of them only once. The top ten clonotypes cover roughly 20% of the sample.

Note on this clone: Its antigen remains undetermined. Within one base of it there is no much larger clone, and no base qualities were kept.

Each collaborating institution followed its own protocols to collect whole blood in K2EDTA tubes. For TCRbeta analysis, collaborators shipped samples in one of three forms: frozen whole blood, isolated PBMCs, or DNA extracted from either of those sample types. This clonotype originated in a man aged 70-80 years with acute or convalescent COVID-19. The sequenced sample consisted of peripheral blood. The chain is encoded by TRBV5-6 joined to TRBJ2-1; TRBD2 lines up with 7 middle nucleotides. The CDR3 reads CASSLEGERGDEQFF. The DNA sequence is TGTGCCAGCAGCTTGGAAGGGGAACGGGGGGATGAGCAGTTCTTC.